This T cell receptor beta chain was sequenced during a study of blood T cell repertoires in COVID-19. The length of the CDR3 is 15 residues. Germline V CDR1 and CDR2: SQVTM, ANQGSEA. Trimming took off 0 bases at V and 1 base at J, with 13 bases between the two ends. Sequencing used immunoSEQ multiplex PCR; TCRdb keeps in-frame clones, though not all of them. The sample records some 400,000 clones, 70% to 90% being singletons. This clone was observed a single time. This rearrangement joins TRBV29-1 to TRBJ2-7, with a possible D match to TRBD2 (5 bases). The origin of this receptor is a human donor in a cohort sampled during active COVID-19. Sequencing input: peripheral blood. The CDR3 loop reads CSVEDGSGKSYEQYF. The CDR3 nucleotides read TGCAGCGTTGAAGATGGATCGGGGAAGTCCTACGAGCAGTACTTC.